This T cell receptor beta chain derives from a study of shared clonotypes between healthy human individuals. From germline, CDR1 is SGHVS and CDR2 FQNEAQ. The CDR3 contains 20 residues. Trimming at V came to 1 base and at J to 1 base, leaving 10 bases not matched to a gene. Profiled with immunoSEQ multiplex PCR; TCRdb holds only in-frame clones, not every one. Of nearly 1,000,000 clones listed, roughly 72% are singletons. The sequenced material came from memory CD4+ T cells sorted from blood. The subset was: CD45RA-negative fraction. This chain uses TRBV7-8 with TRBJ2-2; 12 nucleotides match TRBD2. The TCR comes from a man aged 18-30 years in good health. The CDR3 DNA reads TGTGCCAGCAGCTTAGACCCGAAATTGACTAGCGGGGGGAACACCGGGGAGCTGTTTTTT. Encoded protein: CASSLDPKLTSGGNTGELFF.